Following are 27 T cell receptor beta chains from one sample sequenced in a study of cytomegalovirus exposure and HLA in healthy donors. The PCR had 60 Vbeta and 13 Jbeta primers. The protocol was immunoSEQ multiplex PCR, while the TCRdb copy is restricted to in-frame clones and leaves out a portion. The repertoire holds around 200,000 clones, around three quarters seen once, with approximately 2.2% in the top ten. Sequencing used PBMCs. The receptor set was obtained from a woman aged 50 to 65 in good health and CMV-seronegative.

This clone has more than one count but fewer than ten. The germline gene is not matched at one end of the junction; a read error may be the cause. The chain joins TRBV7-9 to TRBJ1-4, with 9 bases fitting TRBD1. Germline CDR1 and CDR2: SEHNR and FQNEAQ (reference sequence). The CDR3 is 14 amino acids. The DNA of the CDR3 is TGTTCCAGCAGCACAGGGGGCCTGGGTGAAAAACTGTTTTTT. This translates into CSSSTGGLGEKLFF.

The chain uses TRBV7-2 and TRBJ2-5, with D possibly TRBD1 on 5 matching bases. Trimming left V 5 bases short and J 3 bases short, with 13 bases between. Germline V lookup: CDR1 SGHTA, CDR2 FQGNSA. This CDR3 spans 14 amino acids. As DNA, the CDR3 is TGTGCCAGCAGCCTGCCGGCAGGGAAAGAGACCCAGTACTTC. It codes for CASSLPAGKETQYF. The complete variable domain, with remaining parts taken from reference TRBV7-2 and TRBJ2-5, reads GAGVSQSPSNKVTEKGKDVELRCDPISGHTALYWYRQSLGQGLEFLIYFQGNSAPDKSGLPSDRFSAERTGGSVSTLTIQRTQQEDSAVYLCASSLPAGKETQYFGPGTRLLVL.

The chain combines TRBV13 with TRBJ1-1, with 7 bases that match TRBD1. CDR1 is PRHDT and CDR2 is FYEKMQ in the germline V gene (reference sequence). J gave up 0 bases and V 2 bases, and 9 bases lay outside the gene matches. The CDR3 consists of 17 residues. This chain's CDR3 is CASSLRGRGYMNTEAFF. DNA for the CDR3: TGTGCCAGCAGCTTACGGGGCAGGGGGTATATGAACACTGAAGCTTTCTTT.

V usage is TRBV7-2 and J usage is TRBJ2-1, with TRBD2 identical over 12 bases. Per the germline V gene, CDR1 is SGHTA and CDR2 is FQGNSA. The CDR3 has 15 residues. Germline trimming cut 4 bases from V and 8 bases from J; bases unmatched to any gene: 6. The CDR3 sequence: CASSSLAGGPDEQFF. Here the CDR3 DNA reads TGTGCCAGCAGCTCCCTAGCGGGAGGGCCGGATGAGCAGTTCTTC.

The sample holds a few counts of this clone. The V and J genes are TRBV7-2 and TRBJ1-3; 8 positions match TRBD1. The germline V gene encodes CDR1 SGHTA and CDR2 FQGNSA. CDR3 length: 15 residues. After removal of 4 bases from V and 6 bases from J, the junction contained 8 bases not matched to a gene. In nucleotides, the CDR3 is TGTGCCAGCAGCTCGACCGGGACAGGTCAAAACACCATATATTTT. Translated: CASSSTGTGQNTIYF. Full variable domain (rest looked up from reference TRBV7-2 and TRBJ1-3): GAGVSQSPSNKVTEKGKDVELRCDPISGHTALYWYRQSLGQGLEFLIYFQGNSAPDKSGLPSDRFSAERTGGSVSTLTIQRTQQEDSAVYLCASSSTGTGQNTIYFGEGSWLTVV.

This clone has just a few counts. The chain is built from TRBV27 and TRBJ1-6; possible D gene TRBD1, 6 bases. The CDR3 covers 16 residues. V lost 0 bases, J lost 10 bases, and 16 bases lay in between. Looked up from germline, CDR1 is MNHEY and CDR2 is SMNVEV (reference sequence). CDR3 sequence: CASSLSGGGMGSPLHF. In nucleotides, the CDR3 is TGTGCCAGCAGTTTATCGGGGGGGGGCATGGGGTCACCCCTCCACTTT.

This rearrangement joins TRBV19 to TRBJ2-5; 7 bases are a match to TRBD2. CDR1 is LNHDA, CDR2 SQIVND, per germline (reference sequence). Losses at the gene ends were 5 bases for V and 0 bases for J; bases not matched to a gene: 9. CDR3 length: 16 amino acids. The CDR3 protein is CASSPAGLADQETQYF. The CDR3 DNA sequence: TGTGCCAGTAGTCCGGCCGGGCTAGCGGACCAAGAGACCCAGTACTTC.

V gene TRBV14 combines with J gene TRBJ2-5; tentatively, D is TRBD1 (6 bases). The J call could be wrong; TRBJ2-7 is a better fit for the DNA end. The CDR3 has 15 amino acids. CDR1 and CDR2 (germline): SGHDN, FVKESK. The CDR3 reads CASSQVIGGGYEQYF. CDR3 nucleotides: TGTGCCAGCAGCCAAGTTATAGGGGGTGGCTACGAGCAGTACTTC.

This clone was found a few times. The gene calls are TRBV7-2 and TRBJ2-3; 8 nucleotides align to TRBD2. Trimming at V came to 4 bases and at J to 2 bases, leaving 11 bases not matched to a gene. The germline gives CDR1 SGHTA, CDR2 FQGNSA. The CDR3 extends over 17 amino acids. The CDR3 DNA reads TGTGCCAGCAGCTCAAGCCCCGGGGGGGTTAACACAGATACGCAGTATTTT. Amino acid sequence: CASSSSPGGVNTDTQYF.

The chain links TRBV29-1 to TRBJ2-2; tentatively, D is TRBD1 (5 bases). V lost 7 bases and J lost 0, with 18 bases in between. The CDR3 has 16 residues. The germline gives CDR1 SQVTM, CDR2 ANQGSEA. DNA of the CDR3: TGCAGCGGCAAGGCCGCAGGGATGTCGAACACCGGGGAGCTGTTTTTT. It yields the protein CSGKAAGMSNTGELFF.

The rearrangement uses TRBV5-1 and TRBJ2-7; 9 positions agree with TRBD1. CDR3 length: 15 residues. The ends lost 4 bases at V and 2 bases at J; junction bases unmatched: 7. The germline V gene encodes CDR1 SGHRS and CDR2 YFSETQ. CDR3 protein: CASSRTGVGPYEQYF. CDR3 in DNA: TGCGCCAGCAGCCGGACAGGGGTTGGACCCTACGAGCAGTACTTC.

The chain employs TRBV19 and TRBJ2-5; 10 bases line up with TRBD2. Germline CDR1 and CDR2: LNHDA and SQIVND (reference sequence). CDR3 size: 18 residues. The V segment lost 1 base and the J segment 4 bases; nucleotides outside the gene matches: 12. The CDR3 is CASSIVGLAGVGGETQYF. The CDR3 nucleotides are TGTGCCAGTAGTATAGTAGGGCTAGCGGGAGTAGGGGGAGAGACCCAGTACTTC.

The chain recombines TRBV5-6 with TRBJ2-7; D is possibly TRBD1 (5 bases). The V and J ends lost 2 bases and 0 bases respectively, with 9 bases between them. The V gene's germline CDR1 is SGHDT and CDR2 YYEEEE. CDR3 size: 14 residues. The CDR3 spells CASSFVTVSYEQYF. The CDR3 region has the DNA TGTGCCAGCAGCTTCGTGACAGTCTCCTACGAGCAGTACTTC.

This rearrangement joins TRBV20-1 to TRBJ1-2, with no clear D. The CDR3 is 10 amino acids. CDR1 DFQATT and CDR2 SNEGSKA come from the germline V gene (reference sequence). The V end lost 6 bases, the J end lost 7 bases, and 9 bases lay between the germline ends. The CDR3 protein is CSAGSSGYTF. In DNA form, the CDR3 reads TGCAGTGCAGGGAGTAGTGGCTACACCTTC.

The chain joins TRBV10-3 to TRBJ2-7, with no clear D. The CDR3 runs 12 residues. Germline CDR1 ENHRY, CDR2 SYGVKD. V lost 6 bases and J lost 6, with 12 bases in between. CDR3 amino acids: CAISPQASEQYF. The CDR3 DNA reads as TGTGCCATCAGCCCCCAGGCTTCCGAGCAGTACTTC.

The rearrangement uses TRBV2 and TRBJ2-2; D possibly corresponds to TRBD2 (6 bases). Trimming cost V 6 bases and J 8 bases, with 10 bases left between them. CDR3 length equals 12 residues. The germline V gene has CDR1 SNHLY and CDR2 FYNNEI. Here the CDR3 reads CASRARGGELFF. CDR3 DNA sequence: TGTGCCAGCAGAGCGCGGGGAGGGGAGCTGTTTTTT.

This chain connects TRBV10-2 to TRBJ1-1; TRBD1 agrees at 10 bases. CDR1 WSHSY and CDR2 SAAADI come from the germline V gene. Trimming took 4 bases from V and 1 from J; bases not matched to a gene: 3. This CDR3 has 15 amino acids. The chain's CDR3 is CASSARTGGNTEAFF. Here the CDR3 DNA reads TGCGCCAGCAGTGCGAGGACAGGGGGGAACACTGAAGCTTTCTTT.

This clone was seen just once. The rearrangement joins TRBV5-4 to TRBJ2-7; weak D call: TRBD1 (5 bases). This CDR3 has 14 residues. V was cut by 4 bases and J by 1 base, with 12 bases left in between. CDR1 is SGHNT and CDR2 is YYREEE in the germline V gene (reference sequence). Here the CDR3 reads CASSRGDRSYEQYF. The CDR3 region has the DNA TGTGCCAGCAGCAGGGGTGACCGGTCCTACGAGCAGTACTTC.

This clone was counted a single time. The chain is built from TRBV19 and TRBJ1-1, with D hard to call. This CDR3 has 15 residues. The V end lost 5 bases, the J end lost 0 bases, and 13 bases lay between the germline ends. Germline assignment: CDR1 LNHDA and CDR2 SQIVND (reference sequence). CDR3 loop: CASSPRGSLNTEAFF. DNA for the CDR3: TGTGCCAGTAGTCCACGGGGAAGCCTGAACACTGAAGCTTTCTTT.

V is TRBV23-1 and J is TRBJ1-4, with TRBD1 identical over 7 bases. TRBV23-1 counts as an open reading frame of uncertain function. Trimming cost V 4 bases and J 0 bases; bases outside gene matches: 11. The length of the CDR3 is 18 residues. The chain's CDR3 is CASSLHRQGNSTNEKLFF. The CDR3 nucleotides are TGCGCCAGCAGTCTTCACCGACAGGGAAATTCAACTAATGAAAAACTGTTTTTT.

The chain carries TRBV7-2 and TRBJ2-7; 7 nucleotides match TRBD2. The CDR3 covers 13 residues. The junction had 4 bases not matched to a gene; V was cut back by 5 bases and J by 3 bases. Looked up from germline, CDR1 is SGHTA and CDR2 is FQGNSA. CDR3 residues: CASSPQRGYEQYF. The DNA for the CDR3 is TGTGCCAGCAGCCCACAGCGGGGCTACGAGCAGTACTTC. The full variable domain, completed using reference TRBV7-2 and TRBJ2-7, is GAGVSQSPSNKVTEKGKDVELRCDPISGHTALYWYRQSLGQGLEFLIYFQGNSAPDKSGLPSDRFSAERTGGSVSTLTIQRTQQEDSAVYLCASSPQRGYEQYFGPGTRLTVT.

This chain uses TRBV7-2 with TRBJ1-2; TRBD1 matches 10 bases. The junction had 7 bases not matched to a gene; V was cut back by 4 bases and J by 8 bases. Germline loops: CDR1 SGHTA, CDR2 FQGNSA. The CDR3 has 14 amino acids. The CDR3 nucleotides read TGTGCCAGCAGCTGGGGGACAGGGGCGGAGGGCTACACCTTC. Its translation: CASSWGTGAEGYTF.

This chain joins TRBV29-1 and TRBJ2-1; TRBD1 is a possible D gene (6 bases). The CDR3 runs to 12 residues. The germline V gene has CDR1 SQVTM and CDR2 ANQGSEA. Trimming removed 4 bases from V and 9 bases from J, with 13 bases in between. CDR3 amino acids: CSVGVRGPEQFF. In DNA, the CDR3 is TGCAGCGTTGGGGTCAGGGGCCCTGAGCAGTTCTTC.

This chain's CDR3 is CATSRDMGGGGYTF. The CDR3 DNA reads TGTGCCACCAGCAGAGATATGGGGGGAGGAGGCTACACCTTC. This chain connects TRBV15 to TRBJ1-2; a weak D match, TRBD1 (5 bases). This CDR3 comprises 14 residues. V was trimmed by 0 bases and J by 8 bases, leaving 13 bases between them. The germline V gene encodes CDR1 LNHNV and CDR2 YYDKDF (reference sequence).

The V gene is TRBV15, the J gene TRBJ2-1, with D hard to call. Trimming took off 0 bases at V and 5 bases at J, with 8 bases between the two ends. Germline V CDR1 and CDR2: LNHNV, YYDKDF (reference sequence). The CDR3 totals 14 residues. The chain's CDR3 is CATSRDGGNNEQFF. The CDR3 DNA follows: TGTGCCACCAGCAGAGATGGCGGCAACAATGAGCAGTTCTTC.

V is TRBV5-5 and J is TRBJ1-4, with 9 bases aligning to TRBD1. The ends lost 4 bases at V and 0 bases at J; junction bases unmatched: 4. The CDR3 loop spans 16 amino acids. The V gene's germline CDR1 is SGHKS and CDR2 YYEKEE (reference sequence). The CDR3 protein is CASSIRQGATNEKLFF. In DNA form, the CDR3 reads TGTGCCAGCAGCATCAGACAGGGGGCAACTAATGAAAAACTGTTTTTT.

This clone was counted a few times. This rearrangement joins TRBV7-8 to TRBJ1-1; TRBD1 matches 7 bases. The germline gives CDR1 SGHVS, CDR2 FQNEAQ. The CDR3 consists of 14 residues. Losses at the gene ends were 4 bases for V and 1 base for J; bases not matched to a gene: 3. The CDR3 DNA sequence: TGTGCCAGCAGCTCGGGACAGACGAACACTGAAGCTTTCTTT. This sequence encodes CASSSGQTNTEAFF.